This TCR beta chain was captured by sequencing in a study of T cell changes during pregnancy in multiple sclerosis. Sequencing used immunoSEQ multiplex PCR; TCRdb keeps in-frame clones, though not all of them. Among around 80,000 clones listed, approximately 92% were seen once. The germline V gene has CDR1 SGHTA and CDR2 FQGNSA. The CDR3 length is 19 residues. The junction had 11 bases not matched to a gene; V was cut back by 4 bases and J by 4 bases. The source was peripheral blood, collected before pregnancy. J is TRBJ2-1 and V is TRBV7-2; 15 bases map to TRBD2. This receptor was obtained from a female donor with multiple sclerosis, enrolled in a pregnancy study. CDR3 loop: CASSSQPGLAGGPYNEQFF. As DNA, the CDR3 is TGTGCCAGCAGCTCCCAGCCGGGACTAGCGGGAGGACCTTACAATGAGCAGTTCTTC.